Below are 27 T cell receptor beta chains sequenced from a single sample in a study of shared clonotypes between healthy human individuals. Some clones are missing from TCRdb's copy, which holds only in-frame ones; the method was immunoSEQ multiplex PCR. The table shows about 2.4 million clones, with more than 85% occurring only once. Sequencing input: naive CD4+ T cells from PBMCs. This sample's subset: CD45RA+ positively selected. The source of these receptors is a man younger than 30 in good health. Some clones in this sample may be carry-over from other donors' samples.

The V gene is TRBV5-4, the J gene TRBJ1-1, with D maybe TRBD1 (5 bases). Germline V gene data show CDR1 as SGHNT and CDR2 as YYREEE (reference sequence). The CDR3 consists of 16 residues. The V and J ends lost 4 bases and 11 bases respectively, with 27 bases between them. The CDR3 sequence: CASSLSPGQGVSKAFF. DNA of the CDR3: TGTGCCAGCAGCCTGTCCCCGGGCCAGGGCGTTTCAAAGGCTTTCTTT.

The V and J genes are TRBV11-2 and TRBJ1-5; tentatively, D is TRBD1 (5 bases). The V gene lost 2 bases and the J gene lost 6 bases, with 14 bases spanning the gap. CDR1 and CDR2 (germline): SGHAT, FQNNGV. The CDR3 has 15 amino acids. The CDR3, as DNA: TGTGCCAGCAGCTTACGGGGGGAAGCGGGTCAGCCCCAGCATTTT. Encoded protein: CASSLRGEAGQPQHF.

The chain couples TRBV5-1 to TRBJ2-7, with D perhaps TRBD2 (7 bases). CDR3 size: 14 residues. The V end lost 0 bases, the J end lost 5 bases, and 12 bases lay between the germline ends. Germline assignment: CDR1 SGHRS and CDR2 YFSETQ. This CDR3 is CASSLAGGQDEQYF. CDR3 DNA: TGCGCCAGCAGCTTGGCCGGGGGGCAGGACGAGCAGTACTTC. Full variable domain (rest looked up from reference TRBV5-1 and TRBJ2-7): KAGVTQTPRYLIKTRGQQVTLSCSPISGHRSVSWYQQTPGQGLQFLFEYFSETQRNKGNFPGRFSGRQFSNSRSEMNVSTLELGDSALYLCASSLAGGQDEQYFGPGTRLTVT.

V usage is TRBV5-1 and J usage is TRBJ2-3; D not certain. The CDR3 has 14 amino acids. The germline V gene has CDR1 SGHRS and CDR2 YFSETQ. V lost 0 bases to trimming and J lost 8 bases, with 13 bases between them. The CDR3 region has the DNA TGCGCCAGCAGCTTGGAGCCACCCCCTGTTACGCAGTATTTT. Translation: CASSLEPPPVTQYF.

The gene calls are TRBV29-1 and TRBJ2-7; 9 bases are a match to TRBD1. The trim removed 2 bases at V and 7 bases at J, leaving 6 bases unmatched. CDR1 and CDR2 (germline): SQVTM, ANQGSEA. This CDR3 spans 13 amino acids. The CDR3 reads CSVEIATGGEQYF. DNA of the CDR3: TGCAGCGTTGAAATCGCGACAGGGGGGGAGCAGTACTTC.

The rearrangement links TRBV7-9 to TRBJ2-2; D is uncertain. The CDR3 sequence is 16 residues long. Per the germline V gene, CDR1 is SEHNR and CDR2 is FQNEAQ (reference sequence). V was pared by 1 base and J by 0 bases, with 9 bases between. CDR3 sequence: CASSLVVPPNTGELFF. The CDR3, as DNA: TGTGCCAGCAGCTTAGTGGTCCCCCCGAACACCGGGGAGCTGTTTTTT.

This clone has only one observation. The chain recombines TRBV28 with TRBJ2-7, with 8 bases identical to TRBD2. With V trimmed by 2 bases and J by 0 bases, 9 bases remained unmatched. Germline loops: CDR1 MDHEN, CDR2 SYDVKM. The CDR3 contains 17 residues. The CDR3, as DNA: TGTGCCAGCAGTTTACCAGGCGGCGGGACTAGCTCCTACGAGCAGTACTTC. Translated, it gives CASSLPGGGTSSYEQYF.

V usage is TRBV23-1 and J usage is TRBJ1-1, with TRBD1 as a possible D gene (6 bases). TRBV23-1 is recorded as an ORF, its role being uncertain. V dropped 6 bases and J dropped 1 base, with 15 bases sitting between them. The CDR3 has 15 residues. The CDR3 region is CASSPSGVRNTEAFF. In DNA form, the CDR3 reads TGCGCCAGCAGCCCCTCAGGGGTGAGGAACACTGAAGCTTTCTTT.

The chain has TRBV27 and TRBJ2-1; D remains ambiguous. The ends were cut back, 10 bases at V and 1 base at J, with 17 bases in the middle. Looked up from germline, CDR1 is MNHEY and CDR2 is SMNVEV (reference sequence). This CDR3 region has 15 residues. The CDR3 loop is CATPVPTRSYNEQFF. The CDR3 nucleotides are TGTGCCACCCCGGTCCCGACACGATCCTACAATGAGCAGTTCTTC.

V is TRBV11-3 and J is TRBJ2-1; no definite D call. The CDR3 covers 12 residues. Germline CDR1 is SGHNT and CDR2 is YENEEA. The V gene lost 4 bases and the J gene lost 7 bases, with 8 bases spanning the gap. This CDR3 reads CASSSLTNEQFF. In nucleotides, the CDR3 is TGTGCCAGCAGCTCCCTCACTAATGAGCAGTTCTTC.

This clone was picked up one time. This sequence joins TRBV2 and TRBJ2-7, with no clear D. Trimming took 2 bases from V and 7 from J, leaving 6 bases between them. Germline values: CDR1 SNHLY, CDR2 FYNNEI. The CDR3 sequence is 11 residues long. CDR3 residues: CASSEFIEQYF. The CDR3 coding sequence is TGTGCCAGCAGTGAATTCATTGAGCAGTACTTC.

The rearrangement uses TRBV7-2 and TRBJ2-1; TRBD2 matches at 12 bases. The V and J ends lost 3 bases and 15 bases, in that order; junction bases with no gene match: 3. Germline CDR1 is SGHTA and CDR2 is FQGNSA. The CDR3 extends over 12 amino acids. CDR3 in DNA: TGTGCCAGCAGCTTGTTGACTAGCGGGAGGTTCTTC. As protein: CASSLLTSGRFF.

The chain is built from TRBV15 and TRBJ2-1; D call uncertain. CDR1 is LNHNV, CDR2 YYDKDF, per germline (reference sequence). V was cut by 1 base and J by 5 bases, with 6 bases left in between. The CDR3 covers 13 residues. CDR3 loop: CATSRVPNNEQFF. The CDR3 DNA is TGTGCCACCAGCAGAGTACCCAACAATGAGCAGTTCTTC.

CDR3 nucleotide sequence: TGTGCCAGCAGTGAATTCGGTGAGAACACTGAAGCTTTCTTT. The encoded protein is CASSEFGENTEAFF. J is TRBJ1-1 and V is TRBV6-1; D is undetermined. Germline V gene sequence: CDR1 MNHNS, CDR2 SASEGT. V was cut by 2 bases and J by 1 base, with 8 bases left in between. The CDR3 loop spans 14 amino acids.

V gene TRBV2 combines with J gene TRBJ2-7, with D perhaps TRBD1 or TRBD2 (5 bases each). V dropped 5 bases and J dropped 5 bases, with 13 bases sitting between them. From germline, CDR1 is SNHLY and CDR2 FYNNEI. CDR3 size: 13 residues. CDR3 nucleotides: TGTGCCAGCAGTCGGGACCCTCTGGACGAGCAGTACTTC. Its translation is CASSRDPLDEQYF.

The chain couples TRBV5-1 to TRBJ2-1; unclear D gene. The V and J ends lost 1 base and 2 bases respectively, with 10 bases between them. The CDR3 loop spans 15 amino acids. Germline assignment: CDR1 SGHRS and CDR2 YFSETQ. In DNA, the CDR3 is TGCGCCAGCAGCTTGACTGACTCTCCCTACAATGAGCAGTTCTTC. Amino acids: CASSLTDSPYNEQFF.

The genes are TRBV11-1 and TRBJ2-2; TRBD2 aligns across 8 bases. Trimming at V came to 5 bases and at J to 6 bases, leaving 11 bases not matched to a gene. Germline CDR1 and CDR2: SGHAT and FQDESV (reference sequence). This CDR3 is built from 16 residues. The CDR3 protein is CASSRRLAGNSGELFF. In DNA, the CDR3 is TGTGCCAGCAGCCGCCGGTTAGCGGGAAATTCCGGGGAGCTGTTTTTT.

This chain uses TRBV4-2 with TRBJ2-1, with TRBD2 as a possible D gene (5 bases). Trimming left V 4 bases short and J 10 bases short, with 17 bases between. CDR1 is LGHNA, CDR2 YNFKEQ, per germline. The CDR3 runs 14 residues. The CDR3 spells CASSLKPPSGEQFF. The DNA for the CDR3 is TGTGCCAGCAGCCTAAAACCACCCAGCGGCGAGCAGTTCTTC.

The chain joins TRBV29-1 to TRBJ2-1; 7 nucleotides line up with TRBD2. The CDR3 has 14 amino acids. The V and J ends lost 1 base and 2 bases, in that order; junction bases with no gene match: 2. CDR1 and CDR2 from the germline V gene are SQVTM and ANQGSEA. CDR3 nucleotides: TGCAGCGTTGAAGGGCGGGAGACCTACAATGAGCAGTTCTTC. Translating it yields CSVEGRETYNEQFF.

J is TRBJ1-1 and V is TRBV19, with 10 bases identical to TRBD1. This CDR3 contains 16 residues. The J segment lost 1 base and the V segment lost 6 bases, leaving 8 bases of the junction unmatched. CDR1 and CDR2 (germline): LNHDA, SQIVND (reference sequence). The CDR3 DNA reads TGTGCCAGTAGACCCGGGACAGGGGCCCCGAACACTGAAGCTTTCTTT. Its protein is CASRPGTGAPNTEAFF. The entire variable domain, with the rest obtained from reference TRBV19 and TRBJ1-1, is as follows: DGGITQSPKYLFRKEGQNVTLSCEQNLNHDAMYWYRQDPGQGLRLIYYSQIVNDFQKGDIAEGYSVSREKKESFPLTVTSAQKNPTAFYLCASRPGTGAPNTEAFFGQGTRLTVV.

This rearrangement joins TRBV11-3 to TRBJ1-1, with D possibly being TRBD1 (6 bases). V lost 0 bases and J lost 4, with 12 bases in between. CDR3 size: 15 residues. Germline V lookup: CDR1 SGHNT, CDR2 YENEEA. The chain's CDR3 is CASSLETGAFTEAFF. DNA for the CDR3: TGTGCCAGCAGCTTAGAGACGGGGGCATTCACTGAAGCTTTCTTT.

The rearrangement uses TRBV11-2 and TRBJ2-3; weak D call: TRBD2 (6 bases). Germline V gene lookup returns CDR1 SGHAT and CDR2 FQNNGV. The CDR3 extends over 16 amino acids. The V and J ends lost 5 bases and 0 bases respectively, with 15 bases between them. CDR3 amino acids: CASSPRRGGSTDTQYF. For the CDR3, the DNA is TGTGCCAGCAGCCCCCGGCGGGGTGGGAGCACAGATACGCAGTATTTT.

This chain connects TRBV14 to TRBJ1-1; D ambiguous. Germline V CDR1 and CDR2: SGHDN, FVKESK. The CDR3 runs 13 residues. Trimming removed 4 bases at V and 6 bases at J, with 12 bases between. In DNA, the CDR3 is TGTGCCAGCAGCCCCGGCCTCCGCTCTGAAGCTTTCTTT. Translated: CASSPGLRSEAFF.

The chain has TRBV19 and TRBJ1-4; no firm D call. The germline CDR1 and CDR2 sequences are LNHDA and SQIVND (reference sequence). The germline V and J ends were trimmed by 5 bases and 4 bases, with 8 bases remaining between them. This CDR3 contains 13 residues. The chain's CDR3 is CASSRAYNEKLFF. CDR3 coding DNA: TGTGCCAGTAGTCGTGCTTATAATGAAAAACTGTTTTTT.

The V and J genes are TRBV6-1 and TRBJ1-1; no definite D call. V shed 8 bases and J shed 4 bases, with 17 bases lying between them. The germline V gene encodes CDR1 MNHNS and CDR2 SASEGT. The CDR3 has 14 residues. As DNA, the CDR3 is TGTGCCAGCGAACGACAAGGGCTTGGCACTGAAGCTTTCTTT. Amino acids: CASERQGLGTEAFF.

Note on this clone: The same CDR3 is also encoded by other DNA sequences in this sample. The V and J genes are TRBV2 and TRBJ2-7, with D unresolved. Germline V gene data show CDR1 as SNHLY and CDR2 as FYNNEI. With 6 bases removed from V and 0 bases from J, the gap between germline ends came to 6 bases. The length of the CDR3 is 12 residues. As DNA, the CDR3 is TGTGCCAGCAGCCGCAGCTCCTACGAGCAGTACTTC. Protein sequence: CASSRSSYEQYF. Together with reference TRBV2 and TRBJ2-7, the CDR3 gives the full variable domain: EPEVTQTPSHQVTQMGQEVILRCVPISNHLYFYWYRQILGQKVEFLVSFYNNEISEKSEIFDDQFSVERPDGSNFTLKIRSTKLEDSAMYFCASSRSSYEQYFGPGTRLTVT.

CDR3 DNA: TGCGCCAGCAGCCATGAGACTAGCGGGAGATACGAGCAGTACTTC. This codes for CASSHETSGRYEQYF. The chain has TRBV4-1 and TRBJ2-7, with TRBD2 matching over 12 bases. The CDR3 loop spans 15 amino acids. Germline lookup yields CDR1 MGHRA and CDR2 YSYEKL. The J segment lost 4 bases and the V segment lost 3 bases, leaving 4 bases of the junction unmatched.